Reported below is one TCR beta chain. TCRdb ran MiXCR on the RT-PCR reads and lists one entry per CDR3 protein. The sample shows over 150,000 distinct CDR3 sequences, over 25% of them seen only once. The sample is drawn from a study of patients and donors after allogeneic stem cell transplantation. Germline V gene sequence: CDR1 DFQATT, CDR2 SNEGSKA (reference sequence). CDR3 length: 14 amino acids. Trimming cost V 4 bases and J 4 bases; bases outside gene matches: 7. The sequenced material came from blood, either unsorted or a sorted T cell fraction (not recorded which). This TCR derives from a human donor who was either an allogeneic HSCT recipient or a stem cell or donor lymphocyte infusion donor (not recorded which). It is not recorded whose cells these are; they may come from a transplant donor. The chain is built from TRBV20-1 and TRBJ2-1; 7 bases are a match to TRBD1. The CDR3 is CSAIEGARYNEQFF. DNA of the CDR3: TGCAGTGCTATTGAGGGGGCGCGGTACAATGAGCAGTTCTTC.